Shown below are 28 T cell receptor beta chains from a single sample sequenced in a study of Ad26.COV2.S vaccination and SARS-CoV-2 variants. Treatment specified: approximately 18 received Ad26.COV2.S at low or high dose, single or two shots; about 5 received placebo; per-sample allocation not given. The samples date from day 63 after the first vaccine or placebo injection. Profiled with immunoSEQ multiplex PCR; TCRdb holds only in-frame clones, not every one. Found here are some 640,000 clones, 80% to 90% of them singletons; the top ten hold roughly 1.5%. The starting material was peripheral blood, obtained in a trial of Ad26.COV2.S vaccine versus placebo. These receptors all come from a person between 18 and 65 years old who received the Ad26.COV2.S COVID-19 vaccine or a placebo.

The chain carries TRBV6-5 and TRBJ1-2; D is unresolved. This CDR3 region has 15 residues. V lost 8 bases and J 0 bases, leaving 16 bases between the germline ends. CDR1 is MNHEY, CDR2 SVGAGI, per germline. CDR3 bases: TGTGCCAGCCTTTTGTTAGGCCTCGCTAACTATGGCTACACCTTC. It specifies CASLLLGLANYGYTF.

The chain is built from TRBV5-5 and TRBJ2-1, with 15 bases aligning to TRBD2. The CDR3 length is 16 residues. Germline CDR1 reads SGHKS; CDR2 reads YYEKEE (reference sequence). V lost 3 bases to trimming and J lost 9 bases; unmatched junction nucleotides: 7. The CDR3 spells CASSSGLAGGNSEQFF. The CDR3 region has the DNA TGTGCCAGCAGCTCGGGACTAGCGGGAGGTAACAGTGAGCAGTTCTTC. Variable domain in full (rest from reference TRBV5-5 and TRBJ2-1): DAGVTQSPTHLIKTRGQQVTLRCSPISGHKSVSWYQQVLGQGPQFIFQYYEKEERGRGNFPDRFSARQFPNYSSELNVNALLLGDSALYLCASSSGLAGGNSEQFFGPGTRLTVL.

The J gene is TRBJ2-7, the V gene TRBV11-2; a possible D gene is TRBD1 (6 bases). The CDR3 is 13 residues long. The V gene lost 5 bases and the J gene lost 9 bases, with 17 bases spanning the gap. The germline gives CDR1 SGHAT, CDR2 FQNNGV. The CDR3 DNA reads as TGTGCCAGCAGCGCCGGGACACCCATTGGGCAGTACTTC. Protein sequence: CASSAGTPIGQYF. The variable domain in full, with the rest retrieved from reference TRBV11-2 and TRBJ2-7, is EAGVAQSPRYKIIEKRQSVAFWCNPISGHATLYWYQQILGQGPKLLIQFQNNGVVDDSQLPKDRFSAERLKGVDSTLKIQPAKLEDSAVYLCASSAGTPIGQYFGPGTRLTVT.

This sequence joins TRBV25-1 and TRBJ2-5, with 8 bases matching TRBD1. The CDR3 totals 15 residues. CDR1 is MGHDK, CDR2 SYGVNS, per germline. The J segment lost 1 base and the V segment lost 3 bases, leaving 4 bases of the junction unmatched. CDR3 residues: CASSDPGQGQETQYF. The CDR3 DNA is TGTGCCAGCAGTGATCCCGGACAGGGCCAAGAGACCCAGTACTTC.

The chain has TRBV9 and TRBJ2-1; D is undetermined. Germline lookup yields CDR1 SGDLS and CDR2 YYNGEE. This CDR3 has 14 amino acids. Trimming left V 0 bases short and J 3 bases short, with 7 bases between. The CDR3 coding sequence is TGTGCCAGCAGCGTAGCGGATAGCTACAATGAGCAGTTCTTC. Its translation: CASSVADSYNEQFF.

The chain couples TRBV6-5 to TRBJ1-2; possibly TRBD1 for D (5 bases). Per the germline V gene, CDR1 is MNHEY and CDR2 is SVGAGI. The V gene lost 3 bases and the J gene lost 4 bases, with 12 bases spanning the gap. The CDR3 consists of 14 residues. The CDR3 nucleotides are TGTGCCAGCAGTTATCGAGCAGGGCCCTATGGCTACACCTTC. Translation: CASSYRAGPYGYTF.

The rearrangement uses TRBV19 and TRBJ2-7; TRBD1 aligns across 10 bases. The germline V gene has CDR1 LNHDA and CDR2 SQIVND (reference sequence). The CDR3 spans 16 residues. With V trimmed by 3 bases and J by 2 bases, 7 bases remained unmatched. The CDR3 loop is CASSMKGQGKAYEQYF. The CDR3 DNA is TGTGCCAGTAGTATGAAGGGACAGGGGAAGGCCTACGAGCAGTACTTC.

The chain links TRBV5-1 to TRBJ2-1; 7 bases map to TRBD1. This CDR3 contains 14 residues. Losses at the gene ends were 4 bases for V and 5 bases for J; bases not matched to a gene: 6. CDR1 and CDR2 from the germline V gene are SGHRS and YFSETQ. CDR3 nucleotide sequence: TGCGCCAGCAGCCAAATGGGACAGAACAATGAGCAGTTCTTC. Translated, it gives CASSQMGQNNEQFF.

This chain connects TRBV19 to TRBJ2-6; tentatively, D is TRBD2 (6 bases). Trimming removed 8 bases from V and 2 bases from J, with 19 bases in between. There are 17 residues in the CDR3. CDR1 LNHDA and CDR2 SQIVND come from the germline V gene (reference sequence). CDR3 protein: CASCREQGLAGANVLTF. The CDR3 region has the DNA TGTGCCAGTTGCCGGGAGCAGGGCCTCGCTGGGGCCAACGTCCTGACTTTC.

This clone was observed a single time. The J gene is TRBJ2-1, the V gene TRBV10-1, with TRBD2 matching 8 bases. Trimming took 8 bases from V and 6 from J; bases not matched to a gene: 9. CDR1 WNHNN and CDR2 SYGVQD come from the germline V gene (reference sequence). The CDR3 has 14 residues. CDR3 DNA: TGCGCCAGCTCAACTAGCGGCAATATCAATGAGCAGTTCTTC. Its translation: CASSTSGNINEQFF.

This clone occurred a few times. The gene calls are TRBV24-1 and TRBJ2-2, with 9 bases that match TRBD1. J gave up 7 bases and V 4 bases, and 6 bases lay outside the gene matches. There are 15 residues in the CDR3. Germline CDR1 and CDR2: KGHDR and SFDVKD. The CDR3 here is CATSDWTGDNGELFF. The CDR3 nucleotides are TGTGCCACCAGTGACTGGACAGGGGATAACGGGGAGCTGTTTTTT.

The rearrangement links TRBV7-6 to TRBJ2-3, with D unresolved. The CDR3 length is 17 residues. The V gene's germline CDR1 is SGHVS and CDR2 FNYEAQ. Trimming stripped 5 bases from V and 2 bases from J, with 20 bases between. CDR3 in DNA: TGTGCCAGCAGCACTCCGGGCCTTACATTTCTCACAGATACGCAGTATTTT. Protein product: CASSTPGLTFLTDTQYF. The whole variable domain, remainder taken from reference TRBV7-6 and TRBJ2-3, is GAGVSQSPRYKVTKRGQDVALRCDPISGHVSLYWYRQALGQGPEFLTYFNYEAQQDKSGLPNDRFSAERPEGSISTLTIQRTEQRDSAMYRCASSTPGLTFLTDTQYFGPGTRLTVL.

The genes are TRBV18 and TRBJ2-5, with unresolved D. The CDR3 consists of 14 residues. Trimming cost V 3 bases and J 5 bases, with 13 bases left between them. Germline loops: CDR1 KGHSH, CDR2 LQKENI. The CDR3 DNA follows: TGTGCCAGCTCACCGAGTGAACAAGCGGAGACCCAGTACTTC. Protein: CASSPSEQAETQYF.

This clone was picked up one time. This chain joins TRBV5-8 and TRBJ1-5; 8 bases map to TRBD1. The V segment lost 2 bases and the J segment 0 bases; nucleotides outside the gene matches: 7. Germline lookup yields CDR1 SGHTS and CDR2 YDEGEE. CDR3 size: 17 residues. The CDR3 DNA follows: TGTGCCAGCAGCTTCCCGGGACAGGTCTTTAGCAATCAGCCCCAGCATTTT. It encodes CASSFPGQVFSNQPQHF.

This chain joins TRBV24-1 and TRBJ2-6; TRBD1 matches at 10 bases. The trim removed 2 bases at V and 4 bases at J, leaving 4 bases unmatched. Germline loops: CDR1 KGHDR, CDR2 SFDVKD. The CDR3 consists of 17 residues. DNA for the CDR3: TGTGCCACCAGTGATTGGGGGACAGGGGACGGGGCCAACGTCCTGACTTTC. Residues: CATSDWGTGDGANVLTF.

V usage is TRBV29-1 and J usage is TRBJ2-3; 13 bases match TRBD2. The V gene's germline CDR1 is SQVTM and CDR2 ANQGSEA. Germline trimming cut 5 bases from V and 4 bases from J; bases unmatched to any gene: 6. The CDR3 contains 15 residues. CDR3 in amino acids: CSVPGLAGVPDTQYF. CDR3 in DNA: TGCAGCGTTCCTGGACTAGCGGGAGTCCCAGATACGCAGTATTTT.

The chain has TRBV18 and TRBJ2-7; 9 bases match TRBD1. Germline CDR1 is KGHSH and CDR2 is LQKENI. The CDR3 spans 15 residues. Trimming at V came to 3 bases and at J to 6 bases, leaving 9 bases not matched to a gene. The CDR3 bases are TGTGCCAGCTCACCGGGGACAGGGATCGTCCGCGAGCAGTACTTC. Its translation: CASSPGTGIVREQYF. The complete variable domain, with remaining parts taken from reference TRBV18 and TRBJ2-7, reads NAGVMQNPRHLVRRRGQEARLRCSPMKGHSHVYWYRQLPEEGLKFMVYLQKENIIDESGMPKERFSAEFPKEGPSILRIQQVVRGDSAAYFCASSPGTGIVREQYFGPGTRLTVT.

CDR3 residues: CASTGAYYGYTF. In DNA, the CDR3 is TGTGCCAGCACCGGGGCCTACTATGGCTACACCTTC. The chain uses TRBV12-3 or TRBV12-4 and TRBJ1-2; tentatively, D is TRBD1 (5 bases). Between the trimmed V and J ends, which lost 7 bases and 3 bases, there was a span of 9 bases. This CDR3 is built from 12 residues.

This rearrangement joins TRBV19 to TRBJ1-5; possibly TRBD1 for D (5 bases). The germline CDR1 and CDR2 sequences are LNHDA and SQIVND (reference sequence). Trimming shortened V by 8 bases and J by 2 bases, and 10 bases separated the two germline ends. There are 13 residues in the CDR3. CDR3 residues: CASAGSRNQPQHF. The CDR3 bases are TGTGCCAGTGCAGGGAGTCGCAATCAGCCCCAGCATTTT.

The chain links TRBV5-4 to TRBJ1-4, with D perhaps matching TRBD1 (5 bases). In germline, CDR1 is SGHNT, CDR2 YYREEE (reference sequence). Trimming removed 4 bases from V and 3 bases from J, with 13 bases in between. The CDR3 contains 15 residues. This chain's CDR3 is CASSLETAANEKLFF. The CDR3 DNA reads TGTGCCAGCAGCCTAGAGACAGCCGCTAATGAAAAACTGTTTTTT. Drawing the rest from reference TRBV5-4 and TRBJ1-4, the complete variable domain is ETGVTQSPTHLIKTRGQQVTLRCSSQSGHNTVSWYQQALGQGPQFIFQYYREEENGRGNFPPRFSGLQFPNYSSELNVNALELDDSALYLCASSLETAANEKLFFGSGTQLSVL.

Written as DNA, the CDR3 is TGTGCCAGCAGCCCAGGTGTATCTCGTTCCTACAATGAGCAGTTCTTC. It is translated as CASSPGVSRSYNEQFF. The chain couples TRBV9 to TRBJ2-1; no firm D call. CDR3 size: 16 residues. The ends were cut back, 4 bases at V and 1 base at J, with 15 bases in the middle. Per the germline V gene, CDR1 is SGDLS and CDR2 is YYNGEE.

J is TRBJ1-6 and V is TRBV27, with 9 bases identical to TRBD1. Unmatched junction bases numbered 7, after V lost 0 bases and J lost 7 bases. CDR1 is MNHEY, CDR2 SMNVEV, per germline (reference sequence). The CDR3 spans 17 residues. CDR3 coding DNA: TGTGCCAGCAGTTTATCCGGACAGGGGCTCTTCAATTCACCCCTCCACTTT. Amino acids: CASSLSGQGLFNSPLHF.

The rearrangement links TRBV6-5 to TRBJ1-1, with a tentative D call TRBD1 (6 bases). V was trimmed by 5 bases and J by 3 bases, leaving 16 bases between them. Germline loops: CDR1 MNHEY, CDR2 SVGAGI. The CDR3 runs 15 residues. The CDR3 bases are TGTGCCAGCAGTAATTTTCAGGGGACTCACACTGAAGCTTTCTTT. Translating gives CASSNFQGTHTEAFF.

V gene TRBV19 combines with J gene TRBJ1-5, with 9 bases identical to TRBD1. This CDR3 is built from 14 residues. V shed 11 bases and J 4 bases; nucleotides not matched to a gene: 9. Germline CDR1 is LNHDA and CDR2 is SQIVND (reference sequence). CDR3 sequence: CAVKGQGSNQPQHF. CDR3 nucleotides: TGTGCCGTTAAGGGACAGGGTTCGAATCAGCCCCAGCATTTT. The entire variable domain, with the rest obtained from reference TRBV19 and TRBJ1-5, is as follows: DGGITQSPKYLFRKEGQNVTLSCEQNLNHDAMYWYRQDPGQGLRLIYYSQIVNDFQKGDIAEGYSVSREKKESFPLTVTSAQKNPTAFYLCAVKGQGSNQPQHFGDGTRLSIL.

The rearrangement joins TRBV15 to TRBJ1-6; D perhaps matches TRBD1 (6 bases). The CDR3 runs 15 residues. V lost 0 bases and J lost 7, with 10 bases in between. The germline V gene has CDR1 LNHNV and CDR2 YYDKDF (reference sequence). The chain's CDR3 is CATSREGQENSPLHF. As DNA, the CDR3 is TGTGCCACCAGCAGAGAGGGACAAGAGAATTCACCCCTCCACTTT.

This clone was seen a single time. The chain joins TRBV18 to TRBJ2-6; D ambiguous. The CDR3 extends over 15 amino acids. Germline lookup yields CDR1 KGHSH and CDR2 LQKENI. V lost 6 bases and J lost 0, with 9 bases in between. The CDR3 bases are TGTGCCAGCTCCACGTACAACTCTGGGGCCAACGTCCTGACTTTC. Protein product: CASSTYNSGANVLTF.

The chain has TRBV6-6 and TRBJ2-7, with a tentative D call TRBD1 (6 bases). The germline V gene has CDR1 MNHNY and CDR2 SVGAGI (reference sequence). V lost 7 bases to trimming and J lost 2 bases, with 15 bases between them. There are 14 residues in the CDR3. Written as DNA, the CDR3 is TGTGCCAGCACTACGCCAGGGGCAGCCTACGAGCAGTACTTC. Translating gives CASTTPGAAYEQYF.

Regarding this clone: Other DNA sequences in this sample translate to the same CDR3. The CDR3 DNA reads TGTGCCAGCAGTTTTAAGGGGACCGATACGCAGTATTTT. The encoded protein is CASSFKGTDTQYF. The chain joins TRBV27 to TRBJ2-3, with D possibly called TRBD1 or TRBD2 (5 bases each). In germline, CDR1 is MNHEY, CDR2 SMNVEV (reference sequence). The V and J ends lost 3 bases and 6 bases respectively, with 10 bases between them. The CDR3 is 13 amino acids.